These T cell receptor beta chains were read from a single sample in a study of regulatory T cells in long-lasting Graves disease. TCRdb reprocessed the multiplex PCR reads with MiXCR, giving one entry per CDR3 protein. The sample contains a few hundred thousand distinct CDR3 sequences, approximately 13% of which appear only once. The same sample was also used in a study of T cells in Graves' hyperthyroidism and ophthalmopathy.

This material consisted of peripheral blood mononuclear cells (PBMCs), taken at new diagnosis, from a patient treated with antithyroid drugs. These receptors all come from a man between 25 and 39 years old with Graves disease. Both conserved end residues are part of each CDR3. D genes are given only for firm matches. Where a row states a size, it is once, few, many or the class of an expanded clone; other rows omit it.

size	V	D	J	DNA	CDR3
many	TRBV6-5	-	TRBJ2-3	TGTGCCAGCAGTTACGGGGACTCTCTCACAGATACGCAGTATTTT	CASSYGDSLTDTQYF
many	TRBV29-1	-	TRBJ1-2	TGCAGCGTCTTGACGGGCGGCTACACCTTC	CSVLTGGYTF
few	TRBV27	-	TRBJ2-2	TGTGCCAGCAGTCCTTTGACGGCTGGCACCGGGGAGCTGTTTTTT	CASSPLTAGTGELFF
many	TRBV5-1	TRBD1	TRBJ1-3	TGCGCCAGCAGCTCCACAGGGGAGTCTGGAAACACCATATATTTT	CASSSTGESGNTIYF
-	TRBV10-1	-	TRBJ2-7	TGCGCCAGCAGTGAGTCTCCCTACGAGCAGTACTTC	CASSESPYEQYF
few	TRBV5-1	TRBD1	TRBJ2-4	TGCGCCAGCAGCTTTGGGACAGGTCGGGCCAAAAACATTCAGTACTTC	CASSFGTGRAKNIQYF
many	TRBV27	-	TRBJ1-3	TGTGCCAGCAGCCGGGGCTTGCACTCTGGAAACACCATATATTTT	CASSRGLHSGNTIYF
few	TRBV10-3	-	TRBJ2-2	TGTGCCATCAGTGAGGCCGGGGGGGAGCTGTTTTTT	CAISEAGGELFF
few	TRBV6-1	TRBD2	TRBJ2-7	TGTGCCAGCACGAGGGGACTAGCGGGAGTGCTGTCCTACGAGCAGTACTTC	CASTRGLAGVLSYEQYF
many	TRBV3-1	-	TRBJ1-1	TGTGCCAGCAGCCAAGATCTAAAGGAGGGCGTACAGGAAGCTTTCTTT	CASSQDLKEGVQEAFF
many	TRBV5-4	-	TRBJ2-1	TGTGCCACCCAGGGGGGGCCGTCCGCCTACAATGAGCAGTTCTTC	CATQGGPSAYNEQFF
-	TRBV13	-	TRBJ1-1	TGTGCCAGCAGCTTAGAAGGTGACGGACACACTGAAGCTTTCTTT	CASSLEGDGHTEAFF
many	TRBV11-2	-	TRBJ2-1	TGTGCCAGCAGCTTAGCCGGAGGGCAGTTCTTC	CASSLAGGQFF
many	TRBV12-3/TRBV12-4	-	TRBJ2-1	TGTGCCAGCAGTTTTATTGCCCCAGGGATCGATGAGCAGTTCTTC	CASSFIAPGIDEQFF
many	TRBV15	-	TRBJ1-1	TGTGCCACCAGCAGGCAGGGAGGTGGAGGGAGAGCTTTCTTT	CATSRQGGGGRAFF
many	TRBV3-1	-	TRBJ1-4	TGTGCCAGCAGCCAACCTGGCATGGCGGGTTTTGAAGAAAAACTGTTTTTT	CASSQPGMAGFEEKLFF
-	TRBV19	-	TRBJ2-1	TGTGCCAGTAGGTTCAGGGGCCGGTGGGAGCAGTTCTTC	CASRFRGRWEQFF
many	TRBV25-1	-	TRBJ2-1	TGTGCCAGCAGTGAATTAGCGGCGGGGATGAGCTCCTACAATGAGCAGTTCTTC	CASSELAAGMSSYNEQFF
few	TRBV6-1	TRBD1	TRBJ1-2	TGTGCCAGCAGTCGATCACAGGGGGGTGGCTACACCTTC	CASSRSQGGGYTF
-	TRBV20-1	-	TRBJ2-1	TGCAGTGCCTCCCCTGGGCCAAGCTCCTACAATGAGCAGTTCTTC	CSASPGPSSYNEQFF
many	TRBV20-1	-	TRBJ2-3	TGCAGTGCCTCGACCGGGACCCTGGCCACAGATACGCAGTATTTT	CSASTGTLATDTQYF
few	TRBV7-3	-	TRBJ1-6	TGTGCCAGCAGCTTAACGGGAGCCAAAGGGAATTCACCCCTCCACTTT	CASSLTGAKGNSPLHF
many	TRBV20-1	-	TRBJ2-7	TGCAGTGCTAGAGATGGCGGCCCCAGCTCCTACGAGCAGTACTTC	CSARDGGPSSYEQYF
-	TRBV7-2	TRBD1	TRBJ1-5	TGTGCCAGCAGCCAAGCTCCCACAGGGGGGACAGGGAATCAGCCCCAGCATTTT	CASSQAPTGGTGNQPQHF
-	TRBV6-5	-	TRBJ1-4	TGTGCCAGCAGTTCCGGGACACGGGGCGCGGCTAATGAAAAACTGTTTTTT	CASSSGTRGAANEKLFF
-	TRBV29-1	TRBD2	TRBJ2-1	TGCAGCGTTGGGCGGGGGACCCACTACAATGAGCAGTTCTTC	CSVGRGTHYNEQFF
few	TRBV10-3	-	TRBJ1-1	TGTGCCACCTCGGAGTACACTGAAGCTTTCTTT	CATSEYTEAFF
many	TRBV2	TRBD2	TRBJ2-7	TGTGCCAGCAGTCCTCGACTAGCGGCCTGGTACTTC	CASSPRLAAWYF
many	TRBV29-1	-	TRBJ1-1	TGCAGCGTTGGGGGGGGGCGGCACACTGAAGCTTTCTTT	CSVGGGRHTEAFF
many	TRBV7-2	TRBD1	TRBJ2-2	TGTACCAGCAGCCCACAGGGGATAGGCACCGGGGAGCTGTTTTTT	CTSSPQGIGTGELFF
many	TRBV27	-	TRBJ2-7	TGTGCCAGCAGTTTAGAATCTTCCCGGACACAGGCCTCCTACGAGCAGTACTTC	CASSLESSRTQASYEQYF
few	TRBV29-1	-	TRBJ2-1	TGCAGCGGATCACTAGCAGTTTACAATGAGCAGTTCTTC	CSGSLAVYNEQFF
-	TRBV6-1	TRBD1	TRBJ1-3	TGTGCCAGCAGCCGGAACCCGGGACAGAGCTCTGGAAACACCATATATTTT	CASSRNPGQSSGNTIYF
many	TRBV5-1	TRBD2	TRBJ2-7	TGCGCCAGCAGCTTCACTAGCGGCTACGAGCAGTACTTC	CASSFTSGYEQYF
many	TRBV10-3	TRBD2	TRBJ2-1	TGTGCCATCCAGGAGCGGGAGGGCCTCAATGAGCAGTTCTTC	CAIQEREGLNEQFF
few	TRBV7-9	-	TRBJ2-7	TGTGCCAGCAGCTCCACCGAAAAGCGCTACGAGCAGTACTTC	CASSSTEKRYEQYF
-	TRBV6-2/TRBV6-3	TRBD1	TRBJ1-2	TGTGCCAGCAGCTACGGACAGGGGGTTGGCTACACCTTC	CASSYGQGVGYTF
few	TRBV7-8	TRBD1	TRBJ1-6	TGTGCCAGCAGCCCGGGACAGAGCTCCTATAATTCACCCCTCCACTTT	CASSPGQSSYNSPLHF
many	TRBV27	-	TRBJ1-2	TGTGCCAGCAGACTAGCGGACGGAAATGGCTACACCTTC	CASRLADGNGYTF
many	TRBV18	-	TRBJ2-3	TGTGCCAGCTCACCGAGTCCAGATACGCAGTATTTT	CASSPSPDTQYF
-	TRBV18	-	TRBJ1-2	TGTGCCAGCTCACCCAGACAGGACTCGCAGTATGGCTACACCTTC	CASSPRQDSQYGYTF
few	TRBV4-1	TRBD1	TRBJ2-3	TGCGCCAGCAGCTATCCCGGACAGGGGGTATCGGATACGCAGTATTTT	CASSYPGQGVSDTQYF
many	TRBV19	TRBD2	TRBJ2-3	TGTGCCAGTAGTATATCCCCGAGACTAGCCGCAGATACGCAGTATTTT	CASSISPRLAADTQYF
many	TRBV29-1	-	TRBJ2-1	TGCAGCGTTGCGAAATCCCCGAACAATGAGCAGTTCTTC	CSVAKSPNNEQFF
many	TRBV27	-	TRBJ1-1	TGTGCCAGCAGTTTAGGAAACTCAGACCCGAACACTGAAGCTTTCTTT	CASSLGNSDPNTEAFF
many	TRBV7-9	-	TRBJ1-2	TGTGCCAGCAGCTTAGAGAATCAAGCCTATGGCTACACCTTC	CASSLENQAYGYTF
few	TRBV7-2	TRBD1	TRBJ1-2	TGTGCCAGCAGCCCGCTGGACAGGGAGAACTATGGCTACACCTTC	CASSPLDRENYGYTF
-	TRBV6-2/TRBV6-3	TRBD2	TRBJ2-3	TGTGCCAGCAGTTATGGGGGGGGCACAGATACGCAGTATTTT	CASSYGGGTDTQYF
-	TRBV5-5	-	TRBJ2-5	TGTGCCAGCAGCCCCGGACCTTGGGACGTAGAGACCCAGTACTTC	CASSPGPWDVETQYF
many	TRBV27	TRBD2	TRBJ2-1	TGTGCCAGTAGGCTAGCGGGAGCCGGCGGCAATGAGCAGTTCTTC	CASRLAGAGGNEQFF